A selection of T cell receptor beta chains follows, all from one sample in a study of identical twins. TCRdb called the 5' RACE reads again in MiXCR, with one record for every CDR3 protein. Here the sample spans approximately 630,000 distinct CDR3 sequences, about 7.1% being singletons. These data were also reused for a study on yellow fever vaccine responses in identical twins.

Sequencing was carried out using PBMCs. The source is a woman aged 18-29 years in good health. CDR3s leave out the opening cysteine and the closing phenylalanine or tryptophan. D genes are given only for firm matches.

>TRBD1|TRBV7-3
ASSLSTGANKGNEQF
>-|TRBV7-8
ASSLGRDILSYEQY
>TRBD1|TRBV20-1
SASHPRQGRNEQF
>-|TRBV7-9
ASSPREGGHTGELF
>-|TRBV7-6
ASSLAQTGTSTDTQY
>TRBD2|TRBV5-1
ASSLMASGGENIQY
>TRBD1|TRBV7-9
ASSYGQAWDEQY
>TRBD2|TRBV19
ASSGNLAGLHEQF
>TRBD2|TRBV14
ASSQVLTSGRGSYNEQF
>TRBD1|TRBV7-9
ASSLVTGGDEQF
>TRBD1|TRBV18
ASSPVFTGVSGNTIY
>-|TRBV12-3/TRBV12-4
ASSTLTDQETQY
>-|TRBV5-1
ASSLSPRETQY
>-|TRBV4-2
ASSSRGWVTGELF
>-|TRBV28
ASSWGGGGKTQY
>-|TRBV2
ASRGRGSYGYT
>-|TRBV12-3/TRBV12-4
ASSRGGQYEQY
>-|TRBV7-8
ASSGRDPNQPQH
>TRBD1|TRBV5-1
ASSPDPTRTGRDEQF
>-|TRBV5-1
ASRAPETNTEAF
>-|TRBV4-1
ASSQDAGSYGYT
>-|TRBV5-1
ASSPAPGLNTEAF
>-|TRBV19
ASSLPRREQY
>-|TRBV27
ASSLYTRNTEAF
>-|TRBV28
ASRHKGGTLVEQF
>-|TRBV29-1
SVGGRETQY
>TRBD1|TRBV20-1
SVRTGFLTGELF
>-|TRBV20-1
SVYRAPNTEAF
>-|TRBV7-9
ASSDRTVNQPQH
>-|TRBV12-3/TRBV12-4
ASSLSLMLHNYGYT
>TRBD2|TRBV20-1
SARDPGGNEQF
>-|TRBV20-1
SARLQRSYGYT
>-|TRBV9
ASNGGAGYT
>TRBD1|TRBV12-3/TRBV12-4
ASSIDRASPYNEQF
>-|TRBV5-1
ASSLSGTNTEAF
>-|TRBV28
ASSLLGYSSLETQY
>-|TRBV6-2/TRBV6-3
ASSYSFKKNTEAF
>TRBD1|TRBV28
ASSDPGTVSTDTQY
>TRBD2|TRBV7-9
ASTLSPLAGGPGELF
>-|TRBV7-9
ASTHPGLNTGELF
>-|TRBV13
ASSLAEGNEKLF
>TRBD1|TRBV10-3
AISERGTGNTEAF
>TRBD2|TRBV6-4
ASTPTSSSSGGIDEQF
>-|TRBV20-1
SATEGVSTDTQY
>-|TRBV6-4
ASSDGGPNSPLH
>-|TRBV7-9
ASSSPRDTDEQY
>-|TRBV7-2
ASSLDSRHGSVMF
>-|TRBV20-1
SARDIREQAETQY
>TRBD1|TRBV10-3
AIRGGQEETQY
>TRBD2|TRBV20-1
SARTSGGDNEQF
>TRBD2|TRBV20-1
SARRLAEGEQY